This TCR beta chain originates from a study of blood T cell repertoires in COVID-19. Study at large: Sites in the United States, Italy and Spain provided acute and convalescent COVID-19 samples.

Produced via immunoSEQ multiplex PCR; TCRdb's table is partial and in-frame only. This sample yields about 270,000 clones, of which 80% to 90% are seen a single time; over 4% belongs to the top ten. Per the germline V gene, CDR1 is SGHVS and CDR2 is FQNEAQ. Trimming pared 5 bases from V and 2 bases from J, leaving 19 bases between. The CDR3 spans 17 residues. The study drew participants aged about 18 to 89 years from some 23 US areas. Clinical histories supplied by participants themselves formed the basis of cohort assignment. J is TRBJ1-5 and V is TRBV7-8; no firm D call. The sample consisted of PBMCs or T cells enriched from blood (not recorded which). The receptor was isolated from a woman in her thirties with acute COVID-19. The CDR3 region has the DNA TGTGCCAGCAGCCTATCGGGAGGCCCAGTCGGCAATCAGCCCCAGCATTTT. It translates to CASSLSGGPVGNQPQHF.